This TCR beta chain was obtained from a study of T cell responses to AZD1222 COVID-19 vaccine. Notes on this clone: As yet, its antigen is unknown.

Clones were sequenced by immunoSEQ multiplex PCR, and TCRdb holds only the in-frame ones, with some missing. The table shows around 150,000 clones, with approximately 92% occurring only once. Samples with a second dose at about 4 or about 12 weeks were pooled together. Whole-study findings and limits: Just five or six AZD1222 recipients were seropositive at baseline. Nearly half of spike-specific TCRs reportedly target variant regions that are unmutated in the B.1.351 and B.1.1.7 variants. An increase in Spike-specific TCR breadth and depth was observed after two AZD1222 doses.

Germline CDR1 and CDR2: MNHNS and SASEGT. The CDR3 extends over 15 amino acids. Trimming pared 2 bases from V and 2 bases from J, leaving 9 bases between. The origin of this receptor is an adult who received the AZD1222 COVID-19 vaccine. Sequenced material: peripheral blood, taken 28 days after the second AZD1222 dose. This chain links TRBV6-1 with TRBJ2-2, with TRBD1 as a possible D gene (6 bases). The CDR3 nucleotides are TGTGCCAGCAGTGAAAGGGGGTACAACACCGGGGAGCTGTTTTTT. This translates into CASSERGYNTGELFF.